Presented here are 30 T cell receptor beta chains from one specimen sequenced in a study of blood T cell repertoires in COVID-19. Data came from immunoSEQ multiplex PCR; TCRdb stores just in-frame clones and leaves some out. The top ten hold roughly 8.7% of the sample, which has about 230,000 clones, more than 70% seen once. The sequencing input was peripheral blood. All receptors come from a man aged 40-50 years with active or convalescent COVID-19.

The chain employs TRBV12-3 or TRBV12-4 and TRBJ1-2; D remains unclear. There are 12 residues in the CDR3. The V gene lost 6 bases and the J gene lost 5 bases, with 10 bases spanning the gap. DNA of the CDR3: TGTGCCAGCAGCCGTACAGAGTATGGCTACACCTTC. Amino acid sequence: CASSRTEYGYTF.

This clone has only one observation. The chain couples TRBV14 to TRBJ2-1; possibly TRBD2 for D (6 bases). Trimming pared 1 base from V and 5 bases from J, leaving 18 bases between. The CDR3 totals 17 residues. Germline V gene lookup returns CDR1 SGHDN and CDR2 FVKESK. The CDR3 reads CASSQASTSFNNNEQFF. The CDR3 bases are TGTGCCAGCAGCCAAGCGTCAACTAGCTTCAATAACAATGAGCAGTTCTTC.

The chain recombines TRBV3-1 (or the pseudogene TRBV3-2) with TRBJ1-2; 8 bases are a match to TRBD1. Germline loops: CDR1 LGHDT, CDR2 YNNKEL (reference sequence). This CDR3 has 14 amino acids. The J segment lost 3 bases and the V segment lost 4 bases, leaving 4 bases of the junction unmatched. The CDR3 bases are TGTGCCAGCAGCCCCGGACAGGGCCACTATGGCTACACCTTC. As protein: CASSPGQGHYGYTF.

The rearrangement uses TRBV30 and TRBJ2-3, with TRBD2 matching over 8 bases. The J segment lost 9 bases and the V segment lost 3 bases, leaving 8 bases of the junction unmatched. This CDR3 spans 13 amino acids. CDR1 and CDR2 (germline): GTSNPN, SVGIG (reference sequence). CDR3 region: CAWSDTTGGTQYF. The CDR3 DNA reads TGTGCCTGGAGCGATACGACGGGAGGGACGCAGTATTTT.

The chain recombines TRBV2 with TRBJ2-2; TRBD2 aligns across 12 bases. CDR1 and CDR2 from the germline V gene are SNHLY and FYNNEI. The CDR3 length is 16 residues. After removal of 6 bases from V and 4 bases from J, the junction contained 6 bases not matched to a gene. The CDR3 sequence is CASSLETSGSTGELFF. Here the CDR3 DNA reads TGTGCCAGCAGCCTGGAGACTAGCGGGAGCACCGGGGAGCTGTTTTTT.

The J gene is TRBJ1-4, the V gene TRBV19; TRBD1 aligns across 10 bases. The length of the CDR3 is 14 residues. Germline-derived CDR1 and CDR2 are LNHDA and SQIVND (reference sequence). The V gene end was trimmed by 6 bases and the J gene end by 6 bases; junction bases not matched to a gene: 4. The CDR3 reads CASSLGQGYEKLFF. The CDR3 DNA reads TGTGCCAGTAGCTTGGGACAGGGGTATGAAAAACTGTTTTTT.

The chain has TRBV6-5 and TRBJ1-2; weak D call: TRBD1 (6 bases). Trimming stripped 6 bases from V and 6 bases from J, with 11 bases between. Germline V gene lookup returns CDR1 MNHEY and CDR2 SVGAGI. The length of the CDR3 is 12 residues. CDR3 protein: CASRTDRDGYTF. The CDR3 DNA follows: TGTGCCAGCAGGACGGACAGAGATGGCTACACCTTC.

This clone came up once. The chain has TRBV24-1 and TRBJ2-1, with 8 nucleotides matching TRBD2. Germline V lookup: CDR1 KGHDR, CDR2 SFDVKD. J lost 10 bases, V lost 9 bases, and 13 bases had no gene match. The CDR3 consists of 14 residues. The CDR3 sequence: CATGWATSVKEQFF. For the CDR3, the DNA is TGTGCCACCGGATGGGCGACTAGCGTAAAAGAGCAGTTCTTC.

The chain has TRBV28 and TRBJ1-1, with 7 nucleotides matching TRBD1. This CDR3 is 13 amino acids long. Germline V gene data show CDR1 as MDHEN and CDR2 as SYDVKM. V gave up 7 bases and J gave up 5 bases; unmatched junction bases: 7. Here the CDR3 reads CASTRGGATEAFF. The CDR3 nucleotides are TGTGCCAGCACTAGAGGGGGCGCGACTGAAGCTTTCTTT.

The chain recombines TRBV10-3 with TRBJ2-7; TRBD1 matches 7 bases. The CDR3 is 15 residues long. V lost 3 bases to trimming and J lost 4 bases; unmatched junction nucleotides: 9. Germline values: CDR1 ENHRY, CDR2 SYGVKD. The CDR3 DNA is TGTGCCATCAGTGACGGGACAGCAAGTCTTTACGAGCAGTACTTC. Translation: CAISDGTASLYEQYF.

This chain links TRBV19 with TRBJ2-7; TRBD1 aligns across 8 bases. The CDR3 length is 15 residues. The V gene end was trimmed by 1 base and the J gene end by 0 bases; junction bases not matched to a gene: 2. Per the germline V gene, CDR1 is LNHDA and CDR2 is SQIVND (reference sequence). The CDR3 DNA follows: TGTGCCAGTAGTATAGGCACAGGGGGCTCCTACGAGCAGTACTTC. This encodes CASSIGTGGSYEQYF.

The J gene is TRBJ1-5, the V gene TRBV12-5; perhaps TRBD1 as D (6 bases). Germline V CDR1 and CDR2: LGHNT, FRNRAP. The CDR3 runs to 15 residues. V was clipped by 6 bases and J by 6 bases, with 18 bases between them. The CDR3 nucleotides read TGTGCTAGTGGCCCACAGGGAGATGGAAGTCAGCCCCAGCATTTT. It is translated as CASGPQGDGSQPQHF.

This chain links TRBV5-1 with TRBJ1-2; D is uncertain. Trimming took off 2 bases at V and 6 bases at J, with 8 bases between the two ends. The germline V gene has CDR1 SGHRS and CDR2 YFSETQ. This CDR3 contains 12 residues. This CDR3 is CASSFFGDGYTF. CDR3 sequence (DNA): TGCGCCAGCAGCTTTTTCGGTGATGGCTACACCTTC.

The CDR3 loop reads CASAGTGIYEQYF. The CDR3 nucleotides are TGTGCCAGTGCCGGGACAGGGATCTACGAGCAGTACTTC. The V and J genes are TRBV18 and TRBJ2-7; 9 bases line up with TRBD1. The CDR3 totals 13 residues. Germline trimming cut 9 bases from V and 3 bases from J; bases unmatched to any gene: 6. CDR1 KGHSH and CDR2 LQKENI come from the germline V gene. Full variable domain (rest looked up from reference TRBV18 and TRBJ2-7): NAGVMQNPRHLVRRRGQEARLRCSPMKGHSHVYWYRQLPEEGLKFMVYLQKENIIDESGMPKERFSAEFPKEGPSILRIQQVVRGDSAAYFCASAGTGIYEQYFGPGTRLTVT.

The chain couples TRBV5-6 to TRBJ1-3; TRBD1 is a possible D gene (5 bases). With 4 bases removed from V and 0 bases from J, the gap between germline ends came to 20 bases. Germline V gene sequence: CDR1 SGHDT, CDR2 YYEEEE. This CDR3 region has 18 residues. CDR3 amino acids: CASSPGVGRPASGNTIYF. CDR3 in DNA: TGTGCCAGCAGCCCAGGAGTGGGGCGGCCGGCCTCTGGAAACACCATATATTTT.

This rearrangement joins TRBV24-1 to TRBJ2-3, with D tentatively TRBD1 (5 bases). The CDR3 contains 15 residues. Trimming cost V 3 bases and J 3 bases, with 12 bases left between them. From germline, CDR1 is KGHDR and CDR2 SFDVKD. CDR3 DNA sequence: TGTGCCACCAGTGATGCAGGGTTTGCGACAGATACGCAGTATTTT. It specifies CATSDAGFATDTQYF.

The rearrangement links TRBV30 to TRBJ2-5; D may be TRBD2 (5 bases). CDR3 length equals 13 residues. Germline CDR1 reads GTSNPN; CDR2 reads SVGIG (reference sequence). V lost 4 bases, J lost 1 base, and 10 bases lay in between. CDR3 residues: CAWIPRAQETQYF. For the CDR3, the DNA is TGTGCCTGGATTCCGAGGGCCCAAGAGACCCAGTACTTC. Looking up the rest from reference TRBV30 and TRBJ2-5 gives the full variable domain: SQTIHQWPATLVQPVGSPLSLECTVEGTSNPNLYWYRQAAGRGLQLLFYSVGIGQISSEVPQNLSASRPQDRQFILSSKKLLLSDSGFYLCAWIPRAQETQYFGPGTRLLVL.

In nucleotides, the CDR3 is TGTGCCAGCAGCCCCGGGGGGAGCTCCTACGAGCAGTACTTC. It specifies CASSPGGSSYEQYF. The chain recombines TRBV4-2 with TRBJ2-7, with 7 bases lining up with TRBD2. V was clipped by 4 bases and J by 0 bases; unmatched bases: 3. There are 14 residues in the CDR3. CDR1 LGHNA and CDR2 YNFKEQ come from the germline V gene.

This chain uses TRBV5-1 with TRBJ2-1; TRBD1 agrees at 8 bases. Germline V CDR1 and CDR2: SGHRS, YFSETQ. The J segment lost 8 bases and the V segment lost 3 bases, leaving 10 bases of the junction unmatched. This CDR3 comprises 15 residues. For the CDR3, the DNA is TGCGCCAGCAGCTCCCTGGCTACAGGGGGAGATGAGCAGTTCTTC. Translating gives CASSSLATGGDEQFF.

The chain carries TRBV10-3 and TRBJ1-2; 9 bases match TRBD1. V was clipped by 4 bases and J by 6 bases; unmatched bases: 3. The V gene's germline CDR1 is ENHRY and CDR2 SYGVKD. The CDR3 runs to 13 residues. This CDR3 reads CAISGRDRDGYTF. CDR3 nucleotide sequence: TGTGCCATCAGTGGCCGGGACAGGGATGGCTACACCTTC.

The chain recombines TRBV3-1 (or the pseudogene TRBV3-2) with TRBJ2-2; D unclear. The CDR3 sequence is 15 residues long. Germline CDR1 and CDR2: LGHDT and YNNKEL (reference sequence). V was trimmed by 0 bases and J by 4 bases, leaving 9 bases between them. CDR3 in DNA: TGTGCCAGCAGCCAAGATCTATCAGGCACCGGGGAGCTGTTTTTT. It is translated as CASSQDLSGTGELFF.

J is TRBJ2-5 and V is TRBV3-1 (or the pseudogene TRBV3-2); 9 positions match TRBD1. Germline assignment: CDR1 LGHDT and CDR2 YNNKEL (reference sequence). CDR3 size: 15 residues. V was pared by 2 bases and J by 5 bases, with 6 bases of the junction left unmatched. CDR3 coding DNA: TGTGCCAGCAGCCAAACAGGGGGCGTTTGGGAGACCCAGTACTTC. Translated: CASSQTGGVWETQYF.

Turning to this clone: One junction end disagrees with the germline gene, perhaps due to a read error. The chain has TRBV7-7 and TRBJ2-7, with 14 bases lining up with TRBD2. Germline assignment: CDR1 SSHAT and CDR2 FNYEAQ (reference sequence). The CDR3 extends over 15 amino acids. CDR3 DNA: TGTGCTAGCAGCGCCGGGACTAGCGGGAGCTACGAGCAGTACTTC. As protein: CASSAGTSGSYEQYF.

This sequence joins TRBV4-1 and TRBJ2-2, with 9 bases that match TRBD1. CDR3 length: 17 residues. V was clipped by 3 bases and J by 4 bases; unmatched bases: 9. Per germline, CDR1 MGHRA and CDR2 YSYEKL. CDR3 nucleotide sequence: TGCGCCAGCAGCCACCGAACAGGGGGCGCAGGCACCGGGGAGCTGTTTTTT. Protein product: CASSHRTGGAGTGELFF.

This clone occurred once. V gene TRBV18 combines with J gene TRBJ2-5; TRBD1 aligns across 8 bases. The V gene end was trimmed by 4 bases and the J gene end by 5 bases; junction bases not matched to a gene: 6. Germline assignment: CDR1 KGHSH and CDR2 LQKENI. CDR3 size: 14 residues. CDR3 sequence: CASSQGQVYETQYF. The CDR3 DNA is TGTGCCAGCTCACAGGGACAGGTTTATGAGACCCAGTACTTC.

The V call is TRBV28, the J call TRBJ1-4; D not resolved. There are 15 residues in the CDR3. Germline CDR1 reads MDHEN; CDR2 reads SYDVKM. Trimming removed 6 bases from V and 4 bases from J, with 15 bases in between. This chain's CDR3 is CASRPWGGNNEKLFF. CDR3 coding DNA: TGTGCCAGCAGACCTTGGGGAGGGAATAATGAAAAACTGTTTTTT.

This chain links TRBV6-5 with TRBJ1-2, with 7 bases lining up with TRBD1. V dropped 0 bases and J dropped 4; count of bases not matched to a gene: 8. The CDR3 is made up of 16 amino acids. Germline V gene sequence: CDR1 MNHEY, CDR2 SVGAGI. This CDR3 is CASSYSTWDSIYGYTF. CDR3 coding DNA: TGTGCCAGCAGTTACTCGACGTGGGACAGCATCTATGGCTACACCTTC.

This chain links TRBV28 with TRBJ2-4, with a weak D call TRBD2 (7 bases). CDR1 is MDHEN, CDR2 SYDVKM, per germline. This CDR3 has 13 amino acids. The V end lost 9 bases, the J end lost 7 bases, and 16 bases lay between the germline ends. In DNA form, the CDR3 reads TGTGCCAGTAATGGGGGGGCATTGAACATTCAGTACTTC. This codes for CASNGGALNIQYF.

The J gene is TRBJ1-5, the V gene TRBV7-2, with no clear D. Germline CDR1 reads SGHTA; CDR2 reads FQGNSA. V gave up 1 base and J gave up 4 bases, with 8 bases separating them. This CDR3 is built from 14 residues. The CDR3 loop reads CASSLGGANQPQHF. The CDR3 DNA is TGTGCCAGCAGCTTAGGAGGAGCAAATCAGCCCCAGCATTTT.

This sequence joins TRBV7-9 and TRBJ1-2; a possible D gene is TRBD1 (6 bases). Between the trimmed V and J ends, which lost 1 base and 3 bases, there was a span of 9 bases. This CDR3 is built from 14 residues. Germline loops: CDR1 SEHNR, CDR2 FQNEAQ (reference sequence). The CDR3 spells CASSLVGHDYGYTF. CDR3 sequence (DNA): TGTGCCAGCAGCTTAGTGGGACACGACTATGGCTACACCTTC.